This T cell receptor (beta chain) was documented in a study of blood T cell repertoires in COVID-19. As for the study in general: Material from acute and convalescent COVID-19 was sourced from the United States, Italy and Spain. Sample material is recorded as cDNA or gDNA derived from T cells, B-cell-depleted T cells, or PBMCs.

As processed by the authors: Reference gene primer amplification in the assay estimated nucleated cell counts. Profiled with immunoSEQ multiplex PCR; TCRdb holds only in-frame clones, not every one. V, J and clone size are those of that table, while D and trimming were read from the DNA. The sample has around 79,000 clones, 88% seen once. Specimen: peripheral blood. The clonotype comes from a human donor in a cohort sampled during active COVID-19.

CDR3 DNA: TGTGCCAGCAGAAACAGAGCCAACTACGAGCAGTACTTC. Protein sequence: CASRNRANYEQYF. The chain joins TRBV2 to TRBJ2-7; D is unresolved. CDR3 length: 13 amino acids. V dropped 6 bases and J dropped 3 bases, with 12 bases sitting between them. Germline V lookup: CDR1 SNHLY, CDR2 FYNNEI. The full variable domain, in which reference TRBV2 and TRBJ2-7 provide the parts outside the CDR3, is EPEVTQTPSHQVTQMGQEVILRCVPISNHLYFYWYRQILGQKVEFLVSFYNNEISEKSEIFDDQFSVERPDGSNFTLKIRSTKLEDSAMYFCASRNRANYEQYFGPGTRLTVT.